This TCR beta chain was recovered during a study of shared clonotypes between healthy human individuals. Data came from immunoSEQ multiplex PCR; TCRdb stores just in-frame clones and leaves some out. This sample has about 1 million clones, with about three quarters found just once. There are 15 residues in the CDR3. CDR1 and CDR2 from the germline V gene are MDHEN and SYDVKM. After removal of 8 bases from V and 4 bases from J, the junction contained 13 bases not matched to a gene. Points from the study as a whole: Clonotype sharing across a few donors was observed for about 4.8% of naive CD4 clonotypes. Among the subsets, naive ones generally showed larger estimated richness than memory ones.

For this clone: The antigen remains undetermined.

This sequence originates from a young man in good health. The chain joins TRBV28 to TRBJ2-7, with 8 bases fitting TRBD1. Material: memory CD4+ T cells sorted from blood. Subset in this sample: CD45RA-negative fraction. The CDR3 DNA is TGTGCCAGCTCGAAATTCGGGACAGGAAGATACGAGCAGTACTTC. Translated, it gives CASSKFGTGRYEQYF.